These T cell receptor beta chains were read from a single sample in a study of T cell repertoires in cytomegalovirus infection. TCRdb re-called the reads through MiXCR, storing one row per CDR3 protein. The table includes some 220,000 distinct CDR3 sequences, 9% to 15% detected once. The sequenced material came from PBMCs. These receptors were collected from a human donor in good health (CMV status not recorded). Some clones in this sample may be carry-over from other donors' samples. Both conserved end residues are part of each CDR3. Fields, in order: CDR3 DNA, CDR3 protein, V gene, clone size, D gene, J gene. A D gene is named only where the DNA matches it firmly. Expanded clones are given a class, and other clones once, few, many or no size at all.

cdr3_nt: TGTGCCAGCAGCTTAAAAGGGGTTACAACTGAAGCTTTCTTT; cdr3_aa: CASSLKGVTTEAFF; v_call: TRBV7-2; clone_size: many; d_call: .; j_call: TRBJ1-1
cdr3_nt: TGTGCCAGCAGCTTAGTAGGTGGCGCGGGAGGTAGCAATGAGCAGTTCTTC; cdr3_aa: CASSLVGGAGGSNEQFF; v_call: TRBV11-1; clone_size: .; d_call: TRBD2; j_call: TRBJ2-1
cdr3_nt: TGTGCCAGCAGCTTCCGTGGGTACTCTGGAAACACCATATATTTT; cdr3_aa: CASSFRGYSGNTIYF; v_call: TRBV7-2; clone_size: .; d_call: .; j_call: TRBJ1-3
cdr3_nt: TGTGCCAGCAGCCCCGCGTTACGAAGTGAGCAGTTCTTC; cdr3_aa: CASSPALRSEQFF; v_call: TRBV7-3; clone_size: many; d_call: .; j_call: TRBJ2-1
cdr3_nt: TGTGCCTGGAGGCCCCAAACGGGCGAGCAGTACTTC; cdr3_aa: CAWRPQTGEQYF; v_call: TRBV30; clone_size: .; d_call: .; j_call: TRBJ2-7
cdr3_nt: TGTGCCAGCAGTTACCCGGGAGGGGGCCAAGCTGAAGCTTTCTTT; cdr3_aa: CASSYPGGGQAEAFF; v_call: TRBV6-5; clone_size: .; d_call: TRBD1; j_call: TRBJ1-1
cdr3_nt: TGCGCCAGCAGCCCCTTGGGACAGGTTGGAAACGAAAAACTGTTTTTT; cdr3_aa: CASSPLGQVGNEKLFF; v_call: TRBV4-3; clone_size: .; d_call: TRBD1; j_call: TRBJ1-4
cdr3_nt: TGCAGTGCTAGAGCCGCGGGCCAGACCCAGTACTTC; cdr3_aa: CSARAAGQTQYF; v_call: TRBV20-1; clone_size: few; d_call: .; j_call: TRBJ2-5
cdr3_nt: TGTGCCAGTAGGACAGGGATGGGCACAGATACGCAGTATTTT; cdr3_aa: CASRTGMGTDTQYF; v_call: TRBV19; clone_size: few; d_call: TRBD1; j_call: TRBJ2-3
cdr3_nt: TGTGCCAGTGTGACTAGCGGGAGATCTCTTGAGCAGTTCTTC; cdr3_aa: CASVTSGRSLEQFF; v_call: TRBV5-6; clone_size: many; d_call: TRBD2; j_call: TRBJ2-1
cdr3_nt: TGCAGCGCAGACAGGGGGCAGGTCACTGAAGCTTTCTTT; cdr3_aa: CSADRGQVTEAFF; v_call: TRBV29-1; clone_size: few; d_call: TRBD1; j_call: TRBJ1-1
cdr3_nt: TGCGCCAGCAGCTTGGACGACGCTCGCGAGCAGTACTTC; cdr3_aa: CASSLDDAREQYF; v_call: TRBV5-1; clone_size: .; d_call: .; j_call: TRBJ2-7
cdr3_nt: TGTGCCAGCACCAACAGGGGAGGCCGTGGAAACATTCAGTACTTC; cdr3_aa: CASTNRGGRGNIQYF; v_call: TRBV7-2; clone_size: many; d_call: .; j_call: TRBJ2-4
cdr3_nt: TGTGCCAGCAGTGAACGAGGACTAGCGGGAGGATCATCCGATACGCAGTATTTT; cdr3_aa: CASSERGLAGGSSDTQYF; v_call: TRBV25-1; clone_size: many; d_call: TRBD2; j_call: TRBJ2-3
cdr3_nt: TGTGCCAGCGCCCCGTTCGTCGCCTACCCCATTCAGTACTTC; cdr3_aa: CASAPFVAYPIQYF; v_call: TRBV12-3/TRBV12-4; clone_size: many; d_call: .; j_call: TRBJ2-4
cdr3_nt: TGTGCCAGCAGCCAAACACGGAACACCGGGGAGCTGTTTTTT; cdr3_aa: CASSQTRNTGELFF; v_call: TRBV6-6; clone_size: many; d_call: .; j_call: TRBJ2-2
cdr3_nt: TGTGCCAGCAGCTTGGCCCCGGGACAGGGGAGCGCCCGCTCCTACAATGAGCAGTTCTTC; cdr3_aa: CASSLAPGQGSARSYNEQFF; v_call: TRBV5-5; clone_size: many; d_call: TRBD1; j_call: TRBJ2-1
cdr3_nt: TGCAGTGCTAGAGAGGGGTTAAACATTCAGTACTTC; cdr3_aa: CSAREGLNIQYF; v_call: TRBV20-1; clone_size: few; d_call: .; j_call: TRBJ2-4
cdr3_nt: TGTGCCAGCAGCTTCGCCTTGAGGACTGGAGAGACCCAGTACTTC; cdr3_aa: CASSFALRTGETQYF; v_call: TRBV11-2; clone_size: few; d_call: .; j_call: TRBJ2-5
cdr3_nt: TGTGCCAGCAGCTTAGTGGCGGAGTCCACCGGGGAGCTGTTTTTT; cdr3_aa: CASSLVAESTGELFF; v_call: TRBV7-2; clone_size: many; d_call: .; j_call: TRBJ2-2
cdr3_nt: TGTGCCAGCAGCTTATCTCTAGCGGGAACTGAGCAGTTCTTC; cdr3_aa: CASSLSLAGTEQFF; v_call: TRBV5-5; clone_size: many; d_call: TRBD2; j_call: TRBJ2-1
cdr3_nt: TGTGCCAGCAGACCTAGCGGGAGCGCTAACACAGATACGCAGTATTTT; cdr3_aa: CASRPSGSANTDTQYF; v_call: TRBV6-2/TRBV6-3; clone_size: .; d_call: TRBD2; j_call: TRBJ2-3
cdr3_nt: TGCAGTGCTATTACAGGGACCTATGGCTACACCTTC; cdr3_aa: CSAITGTYGYTF; v_call: TRBV20-1; clone_size: .; d_call: .; j_call: TRBJ1-2
cdr3_nt: TGTGCCAGCAGCTTAGTGGCGGAAGAGCCCCAGCATTTT; cdr3_aa: CASSLVAEEPQHF; v_call: TRBV7-2; clone_size: .; d_call: .; j_call: TRBJ1-5
cdr3_nt: TGTGCCAGCAGCTTAGGCCAGGGGGCTAGCGGGAGCAAGCAGTTCTTC; cdr3_aa: CASSLGQGASGSKQFF; v_call: TRBV7-9; clone_size: .; d_call: TRBD2; j_call: TRBJ2-1
cdr3_nt: TGCAGTGCTGGCAGGTCCACAGATACGCAGTATTTT; cdr3_aa: CSAGRSTDTQYF; v_call: TRBV20-1; clone_size: .; d_call: .; j_call: TRBJ2-3
cdr3_nt: TGCAGCGTTGGGGAGAGGGCTACTGAAGCTTTCTTT; cdr3_aa: CSVGERATEAFF; v_call: TRBV29-1; clone_size: .; d_call: .; j_call: TRBJ1-1
cdr3_nt: TGTGCCAGCAGTTTTGGGGGGGCCGTGGATACGCAGTATTTT; cdr3_aa: CASSFGGAVDTQYF; v_call: TRBV28; clone_size: few; d_call: .; j_call: TRBJ2-3
cdr3_nt: TGTGCCACGGGTACTAGCACAGATACGCAGTATTTT; cdr3_aa: CATGTSTDTQYF; v_call: TRBV6-6; clone_size: many; d_call: .; j_call: TRBJ2-3
cdr3_nt: TGTGCCAGCGTCCGGGACACCGCCTACGAGCAGTACTTC; cdr3_aa: CASVRDTAYEQYF; v_call: TRBV2; clone_size: .; d_call: .; j_call: TRBJ2-7
cdr3_nt: TGTGCCAGCAGCTTATCAGGGGCTGGCTCCTACGAGCAGTACTTC; cdr3_aa: CASSLSGAGSYEQYF; v_call: TRBV7-9; clone_size: many; d_call: .; j_call: TRBJ2-7
cdr3_nt: TGTGCCAGCAGCTTACAGGGGGCTAACACTGAAGCTTTCTTT; cdr3_aa: CASSLQGANTEAFF; v_call: TRBV7-2; clone_size: many; d_call: TRBD1; j_call: TRBJ1-1
cdr3_nt: TGCAGTGCTAGTCGCGGAACAGATACGCAGTATTTT; cdr3_aa: CSASRGTDTQYF; v_call: TRBV20-1; clone_size: few; d_call: .; j_call: TRBJ2-3
cdr3_nt: TGTGCCAGCAGCCGATATCATACGGGAGGGGTATTGTATGAGCAGTTCTTC; cdr3_aa: CASSRYHTGGVLYEQFF; v_call: TRBV5-5; clone_size: .; d_call: TRBD2; j_call: TRBJ2-1
cdr3_nt: TGTGCCAGCAGTTACGACAGGAATCAGCCCCAGCATTTT; cdr3_aa: CASSYDRNQPQHF; v_call: TRBV6-5; clone_size: many; d_call: .; j_call: TRBJ1-5
cdr3_nt: TGCAGTGCTAGAACGGGACAGGGCAATGAGCAGTTCTTC; cdr3_aa: CSARTGQGNEQFF; v_call: TRBV20-1; clone_size: .; d_call: TRBD1; j_call: TRBJ2-1
cdr3_nt: TGTGCCAGCAGGACTCATGGACGTCTACGGAATGAAAAACTGTTTTTT; cdr3_aa: CASRTHGRLRNEKLFF; v_call: TRBV6-1; clone_size: many; d_call: .; j_call: TRBJ1-4
cdr3_nt: TGTGCCAGCAGGCCAGACAGGGGGCGGGACACTGAAGCTTTCTTT; cdr3_aa: CASRPDRGRDTEAFF; v_call: TRBV7-2; clone_size: many; d_call: TRBD1; j_call: TRBJ1-1
cdr3_nt: TGCAGCGTTCGGGGTAGCGGGTACGAGCAGTACTTC; cdr3_aa: CSVRGSGYEQYF; v_call: TRBV29-1; clone_size: many; d_call: TRBD2; j_call: TRBJ2-7
cdr3_nt: TGTGCCAGCAGCCTTCAGCCGGTGAACACTGAAGCTTTCTTT; cdr3_aa: CASSLQPVNTEAFF; v_call: TRBV7-2; clone_size: many; d_call: .; j_call: TRBJ1-1
cdr3_nt: TGCAGCGTTGAAGATACAGGGAACCATGGCTACACCTTC; cdr3_aa: CSVEDTGNHGYTF; v_call: TRBV29-1; clone_size: many; d_call: .; j_call: TRBJ1-2
cdr3_nt: TGTGCCATCAGTGAGTTGGGTGGGGCCAACGTCCTGACTTTC; cdr3_aa: CAISELGGANVLTF; v_call: TRBV10-3; clone_size: many; d_call: .; j_call: TRBJ2-6
cdr3_nt: TGCAGTGCTACCGGATCCCTATCAAGGAGCTCCTACGAGCAGTACTTC; cdr3_aa: CSATGSLSRSSYEQYF; v_call: TRBV20-1; clone_size: many; d_call: .; j_call: TRBJ2-7
cdr3_nt: TGCAGTGCTAGAGCCTCAGCTGGGGAGCAGTACTTC; cdr3_aa: CSARASAGEQYF; v_call: TRBV20-1; clone_size: .; d_call: .; j_call: TRBJ2-7
cdr3_nt: TGTGCCAGCAGCTTATTGACAGGGGACTCCTACGAGCAGTACTTC; cdr3_aa: CASSLLTGDSYEQYF; v_call: TRBV7-6; clone_size: many; d_call: TRBD1; j_call: TRBJ2-7
cdr3_nt: TGTGCCAGCAGTCCGACAGACTGGGAGCAGTACTTC; cdr3_aa: CASSPTDWEQYF; v_call: TRBV7-2; clone_size: many; d_call: .; j_call: TRBJ2-7
cdr3_nt: TGTGCCAGCAGTGAGATTAACACTGAAGCTTTCTTT; cdr3_aa: CASSEINTEAFF; v_call: TRBV28; clone_size: .; d_call: .; j_call: TRBJ1-1
cdr3_nt: TGTGCCAGCACCAAAAAAACGCCCGAGCAGTACTTC; cdr3_aa: CASTKKTPEQYF; v_call: TRBV2; clone_size: .; d_call: .; j_call: TRBJ2-7
cdr3_nt: TGTGCCAGCAGCCCCGCTTCGGGGTGGGGCTACACCTTC; cdr3_aa: CASSPASGWGYTF; v_call: TRBV7-2; clone_size: many; d_call: .; j_call: TRBJ1-2
cdr3_nt: TGTGCCAGCAGCTCCCAAGCGGGGGGGCCTCCAGATACGCAGTATTTT; cdr3_aa: CASSSQAGGPPDTQYF; v_call: TRBV7-2; clone_size: many; d_call: TRBD2; j_call: TRBJ2-3
cdr3_nt: TGTGCCAGCAGTACCCTGGGTAGCGGGAGCACGCGAGAGACCCAGTACTTC; cdr3_aa: CASSTLGSGSTRETQYF; v_call: TRBV6-2/TRBV6-3; clone_size: .; d_call: TRBD2; j_call: TRBJ2-5